These T cell receptor beta chains were read from a single sample in a study of response to subunit inactivated influenza vaccine. Each CDR3 protein gets one entry after TCRdb re-called the RT-PCR reads with MiXCR. There are over 750,000 distinct CDR3 sequences in the sample; around 21% occur only once, and roughly a tenth lies in the top ten. The sequencing used PBMCs from blood, collected roughly 5 days after vaccination. The receptors stem from a man between 45 and 60 years old who received an inactivated influenza vaccine. CDR3s include the opening cysteine and the closing phenylalanine or tryptophan. A D gene is named only where the DNA matches it firmly. A clone size is listed for some rows: how often the clone was seen (once, few, many), or a class if it is expanded.

cdr3_length j_call v_call clone_size d_call cdr3_nt cdr3_aa
13 TRBJ1-1 TRBV5-1 NA NA TGCGCCAGCAGCTTTTTGGAGAACACTGAAGCTTTCTTT CASSFLENTEAFF
15 TRBJ2-7 TRBV7-3 NA TRBD2 TGTGCCAGCAGCTTAAGACTAGCGGGAGTAAACGAGCAGTACTTC CASSLRLAGVNEQYF
14 TRBJ1-5 TRBV5-6 few NA TGTGCCAGCAGTTCATTTTATAGCAATCAGCCCCAGCATTTT CASSSFYSNQPQHF
15 TRBJ2-5 TRBV27 few TRBD1 TGTGCCAGCAGTCCTACGACAGGGGTCAGGGAGACCCAGTACTTC CASSPTTGVRETQYF
12 TRBJ1-6 TRBV20-1 NA NA TGCAGTGCTAGAACTACGAATTCACCCCTCCACTTT CSARTTNSPLHF
16 TRBJ2-5 TRBV7-9 NA NA TGTGCCAGCAGCTTATCAGAAGGGTCCCTCCAAGAGACCCAGTACTTC CASSLSEGSLQETQYF
14 TRBJ1-2 TRBV11-2 few TRBD1 TGTGCCAGCAGCTTAGGCAGGGGGCTTTATGGCTACACCTTC CASSLGRGLYGYTF
14 TRBJ2-3 TRBV7-9 NA NA TGTGCCAGCACTGGATGGTCTCGGACAGATACGCAGTATTTT CASTGWSRTDTQYF
16 TRBJ1-4 TRBV20-1 few NA TGCAGTGCTAGGGGGGTCATCGCAGGACAAACGGAAAAACTGTTTTTT CSARGVIAGQTEKLFF
15 TRBJ1-6 TRBV28 NA TRBD1 TGTGCCAGCCTTGAGGGGGCAGGGAGTAATTCACCCCTCCACTTT CASLEGAGSNSPLHF
14 TRBJ2-5 TRBV4-2 NA NA TGTGCCAGCAGCCAAGGGGCGGGATTGGAGACCCAGTACTTC CASSQGAGLETQYF
14 TRBJ2-1 TRBV29-1 few TRBD1 TGCAGCGTTGATTTTGGGACAGTGGTGCTTCAGCAGTTCTTC CSVDFGTVVLQQFF
15 TRBJ2-3 TRBV19 NA NA TGTGCCAGTAGCGATACTAGCTATTTGACAGATACGCAGTATTTT CASSDTSYLTDTQYF
15 TRBJ2-5 TRBV7-8 NA TRBD2 TGTGCCAGCAGCTTGGCCGCTTGGGGGGGAGAGACCCAGTACTTC CASSLAAWGGETQYF
14 TRBJ2-2 TRBV29-1 few NA TGCAGCGTTGCAGGGGGGGCGAACACCGGGGAGCTGTTTTTT CSVAGGANTGELFF
14 TRBJ2-1 TRBV20-1 few TRBD2 TGCAGTGCCGTAACTAGCGGGAGTGGTAATGAGCAGTTCTTC CSAVTSGSGNEQFF
16 TRBJ2-7 TRBV10-2 NA NA TGCGCCAGCAGTGAGTCGAGAGGGGGAATTGAGCTTCGGCAGTACTTC CASSESRGGIELRQYF
12 TRBJ2-6 TRBV25-1 NA NA TGTGCCAGCGTAGGAGGGGCCAACGTCCTGACTTTC CASVGGANVLTF
14 TRBJ1-2 TRBV7-6 many NA TGTGCCAGCAGCTTAGCGCAGGGGTTGGATGGCTACACCTTC CASSLAQGLDGYTF
15 TRBJ2-7 TRBV7-8 NA NA TGTGCCAGCAGCTTAGATGCCAGGCGGACCTACGAGCAGTACTTC CASSLDARRTYEQYF
15 TRBJ2-2 TRBV12-3/TRBV12-4 NA NA TGTGCCAGCAAAGGGGGGGCGCAGGACACCGGGGAGCTGTTTTTT CASKGGAQDTGELFF
16 TRBJ2-7 TRBV20-1 NA NA TGCAGTGCTAGGGTTCCGGGACCCTTGGGCCCCTACGAGCAGTACTTC CSARVPGPLGPYEQYF
14 TRBJ2-7 TRBV20-1 NA NA TGCAGTGCTAGCCGGCAGGGTTCCACCTACGAGCAGTACTTC CSASRQGSTYEQYF
17 TRBJ2-5 TRBV5-6 NA TRBD2 TGTGCCAGCAGCTCCGCTCGTCTAGCGGGTACGAAAGAGACCCAGTACTTC CASSSARLAGTKETQYF
12 TRBJ2-5 TRBV10-1 few NA TGCGCCAGCAGTGAGTCATTAAAGACCCAGTACTTC CASSESLKTQYF
15 TRBJ1-1 TRBV6-5 few TRBD1 TGTGCCAGCAGTTACTCGAGGGACAGTGGCGCTGAAGCTTTCTTT CASSYSRDSGAEAFF
12 TRBJ1-4 TRBV7-2 few NA TGTGCCAGCAGCCGAATAAATGAAAAACTGTTTTTT CASSRINEKLFF
14 TRBJ1-2 TRBV4-3 NA NA TGCGCCAGCAGCCCAAACACAGGGAACTATGGCTACACCTTC CASSPNTGNYGYTF
16 TRBJ1-1 TRBV6-5 NA NA TGTGCCAGCAGTTATAGTTCCGGGTTATGGAACACTGAAGCTTTCTTT CASSYSSGLWNTEAFF
16 TRBJ2-1 TRBV18 NA NA TGTGCCAGCTCACCCCTAACTAGCGGAGGGGGCGATGAGCAGTTCTTC CASSPLTSGGGDEQFF
15 TRBJ2-6 TRBV5-1 many NA TGTGCCAGCAGCTTAGCCCCCTCTGGGGCCAACGTCCTGACTTTC CASSLAPSGANVLTF
14 TRBJ2-2 TRBV20-1 NA NA TGCAGTGCTAGTGAGAAGGGCAACACCGGGGAGCTGTTTTTT CSASEKGNTGELFF
16 TRBJ2-1 TRBV5-5 NA NA TGTGCCAGCAGCTTGGTTATACAGAGCTCCTACAATGAGCAGTTCTTC CASSLVIQSSYNEQFF
15 TRBJ2-3 TRBV9 NA NA TGTGCCAGCAGCGTAGAGCCTAGCGGCACAGATACGCAGTATTTT CASSVEPSGTDTQYF
17 TRBJ2-1 TRBV7-2 few TRBD2 TGTGCCAGCAGCTTTATTGCCCGACTAGCGGGAGACGATGAGCAGTTCTTC CASSFIARLAGDDEQFF
10 TRBJ2-7 TRBV27 NA NA TGTGCCAGTACTGGTTACGAGCAGTACTTC CASTGYEQYF
14 TRBJ2-5 TRBV28 NA TRBD2 TGTGCCAGCAGGGGGAGGGCAGGGAAAAAGACCCAGTACTTC CASRGRAGKKTQYF
15 TRBJ1-5 TRBV20-1 few TRBD1 TGCAGTGCTAACGGACAGGGCTATAGCAATCAGCCCCAGCATTTT CSANGQGYSNQPQHF
16 TRBJ2-2 TRBV24-1 NA TRBD1 TGTGCCACCAGTGAAGGTGGGACAGGGACCTACGGGGAGCTGTTTTTT CATSEGGTGTYGELFF
17 TRBJ2-5 TRBV12-3/TRBV12-4 NA TRBD1 TGTGCCAGCAGTTTAATGCTGGGACAGGTAGGAAGGGAGACCCAGTACTTC CASSLMLGQVGRETQYF
16 TRBJ1-1 TRBV3-1 few NA TGTGCCAGCAGCCCCGCTAGTACACATTCGCACACTGAAGCTTTCTTT CASSPASTHSHTEAFF
16 TRBJ2-3 TRBV7-2 NA TRBD2 TGTGCCAGCAGCCCCCAGAGCGGGGGGCTCACAGATACGCAGTATTTT CASSPQSGGLTDTQYF
14 TRBJ2-7 TRBV5-1 many NA TGCGCCAGCAGCTTCGAGACAGCGACCTACGAGCAGTACTTC CASSFETATYEQYF
15 TRBJ1-1 TRBV15 few NA TGTGCCACCAGCAGAGGGAACAGGGCGATTACTGAAGCTTTCTTT CATSRGNRAITEAFF
14 TRBJ2-1 TRBV12-3/TRBV12-4 many NA TGTGCCAGCACTTTGACTAGCTCCTACAATGAGCAGTTCTTC CASTLTSSYNEQFF
14 TRBJ2-5 TRBV7-9 few TRBD2 TGTGCCAGCAGTAAACTAGCGGGGGGCGAGACCCAGTACTTC CASSKLAGGETQYF
16 TRBJ2-5 TRBV27 many NA TGTGCCAGCAGTTCCTTCAGTTTGGGAGCTAAAGAGACCCAGTACTTC CASSSFSLGAKETQYF
16 TRBJ2-2 TRBV2 few NA TGTGCCAGCAGCCGCCTAGCTGCGCCCCCTGACGGGGAGCTGTTTTTT CASSRLAAPPDGELFF
16 TRBJ2-2 TRBV24-1 many NA TGTGCCACCAGTGACCCTGGACACCATGAAACCGGGGAGCTGTTTTTT CATSDPGHHETGELFF
14 TRBJ2-7 TRBV5-1 NA TRBD1 TGCGCCAGCGCCCGCAACAGGGGAGCCTACGAGCAGTACTTC CASARNRGAYEQYF
14 TRBJ2-1 TRBV12-3/TRBV12-4 few TRBD1 TGTGCCAGCAGTCAGGGACAGGGTTATCCTGAGCAGTTCTTC CASSQGQGYPEQFF
15 TRBJ2-3 TRBV7-9 NA NA TGTGCCAGCAGCTTTTGGGACCCTCGGGGAGATACGCAGTATTTT CASSFWDPRGDTQYF
15 TRBJ2-5 TRBV7-8 few NA TGTGCCAGCAGGTCCGCTTGGAGGTACCAAGAGACCCAGTACTTC CASRSAWRYQETQYF
17 TRBJ2-2 TRBV4-3 NA NA TGCGCCAGCAGCCAAGGATTTGGCCGGCCGAACACCGGGGAGCTGTTTTTT CASSQGFGRPNTGELFF
14 TRBJ1-2 TRBV5-1 NA NA TGCGCCAGCAGCTCAAGGACACCTAACTATGGCTACACCTTC CASSSRTPNYGYTF